This TCR beta chain originates from a study of blood T cell repertoires in COVID-19. Across the whole study: The cDNA or gDNA used as material had been derived from T cells, B-cell-depleted T cells, or PBMCs.

The method was immunoSEQ multiplex PCR; TCRdb's version includes in-frame clones alone and lacks a portion of them. The sample comprises about 130,000 clones, 86% of which are singletons, and under 2.5% rests with the top ten. This study enrolled people aged roughly 18 to 100 from about 26 US geographic areas. Recovered status applied to Cohort 3 donors who had two consecutive negative PCRs. It also applied to those with clearance or with symptom resolution. V was clipped by 4 bases and J by 1 base; unmatched bases: 4. From germline, CDR1 is SGDLS and CDR2 YYNGEE. The CDR3 is 14 amino acids. The sequencing sample was made of PBMCs or T cells enriched from blood (not recorded which). The V call is TRBV9, the J call TRBJ1-1; the match to TRBD1 covers 7 bases. The receptor comes from a woman between 50 and 59 years old who had recovered from COVID-19. The CDR3, as DNA: TGTGCCAGCAGCTTGACAGGGACGAACACTGAAGCTTTCTTT. It is translated as CASSLTGTNTEAFF.